The clone carrying this TCR beta chain occurred a few times. These data belong to a study of blood T cell repertoires in COVID-19. Clones were read by immunoSEQ multiplex PCR, and TCRdb kept only the in-frame ones, dropping some. The sample has 150,000 to 250,000 clones; 80% to 85% are singletons. The V gene lost 5 bases and the J gene lost 2 bases, with 16 bases spanning the gap. Germline CDR1 LGHNA, CDR2 YNFKEQ. This CDR3 is built from 15 residues. This sequence originates from a man aged 40-55 years who had recovered from COVID-19. The sequenced sample consisted of PBMCs or T cells enriched from blood (not recorded which). The chain employs TRBV4-2 and TRBJ2-7; D is ambiguous. The CDR3 spells CASSTRSQSAYEQYF. In DNA form, the CDR3 reads TGTGCCAGCAGCACACGCTCGCAGTCAGCCTACGAGCAGTACTTC.